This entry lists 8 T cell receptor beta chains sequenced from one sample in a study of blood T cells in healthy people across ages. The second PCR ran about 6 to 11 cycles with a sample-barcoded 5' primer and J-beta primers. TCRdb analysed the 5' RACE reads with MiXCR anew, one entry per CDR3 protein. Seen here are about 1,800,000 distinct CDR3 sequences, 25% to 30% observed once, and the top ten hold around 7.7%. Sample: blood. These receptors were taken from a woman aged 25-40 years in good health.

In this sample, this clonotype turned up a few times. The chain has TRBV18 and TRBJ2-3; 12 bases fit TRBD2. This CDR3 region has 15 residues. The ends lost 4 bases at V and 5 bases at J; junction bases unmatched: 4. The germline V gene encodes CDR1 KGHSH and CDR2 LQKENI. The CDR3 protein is CASSRLAGEIDTQYF. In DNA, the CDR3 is TGTGCCAGCTCACGACTAGCGGGAGAAATAGATACGCAGTATTTT.

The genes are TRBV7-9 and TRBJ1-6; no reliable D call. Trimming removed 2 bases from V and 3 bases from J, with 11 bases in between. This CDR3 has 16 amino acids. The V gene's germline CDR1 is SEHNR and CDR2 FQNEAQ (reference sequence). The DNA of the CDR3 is TGTGCCAGCAGCTTACAGGAGACGGTCTATAATTCACCCCTCCACTTT. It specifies CASSLQETVYNSPLHF.

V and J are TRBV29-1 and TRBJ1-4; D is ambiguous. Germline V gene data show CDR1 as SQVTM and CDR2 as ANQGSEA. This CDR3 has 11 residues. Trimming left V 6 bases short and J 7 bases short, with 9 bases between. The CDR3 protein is CSVLAGEKLFF. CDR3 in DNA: TGCAGCGTACTTGCGGGTGAAAAACTGTTTTTT.

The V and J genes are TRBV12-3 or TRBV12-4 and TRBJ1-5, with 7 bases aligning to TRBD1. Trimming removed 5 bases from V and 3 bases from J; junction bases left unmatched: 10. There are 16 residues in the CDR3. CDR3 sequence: CASSPKPGGTNQPQHF. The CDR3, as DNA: TGTGCCAGCAGTCCCAAACCAGGGGGTACCAATCAGCCCCAGCATTTT.

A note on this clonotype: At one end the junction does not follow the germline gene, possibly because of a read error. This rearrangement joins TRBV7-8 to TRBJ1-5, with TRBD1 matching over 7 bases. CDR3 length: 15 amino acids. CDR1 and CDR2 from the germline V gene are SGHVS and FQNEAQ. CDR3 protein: CVSSPRQGSNQPQHF. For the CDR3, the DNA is TGTGTCAGCAGCCCACGACAGGGTAGCAATCAGCCCCAGCATTTT.

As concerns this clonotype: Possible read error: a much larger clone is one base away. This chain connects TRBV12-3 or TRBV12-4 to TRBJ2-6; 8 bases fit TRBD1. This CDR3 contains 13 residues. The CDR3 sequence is CASTPTGANVRTF. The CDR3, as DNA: TGTGCCAGCACCCCGACAGGGGCCAACGTCCGGACTTTC.

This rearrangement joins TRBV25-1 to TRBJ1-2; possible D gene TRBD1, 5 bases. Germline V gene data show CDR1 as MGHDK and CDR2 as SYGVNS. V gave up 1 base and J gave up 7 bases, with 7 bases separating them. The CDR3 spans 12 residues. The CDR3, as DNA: TGTGCCAGCAGTGAATGGGACGGTGGCTACACCTTC. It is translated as CASSEWDGGYTF.

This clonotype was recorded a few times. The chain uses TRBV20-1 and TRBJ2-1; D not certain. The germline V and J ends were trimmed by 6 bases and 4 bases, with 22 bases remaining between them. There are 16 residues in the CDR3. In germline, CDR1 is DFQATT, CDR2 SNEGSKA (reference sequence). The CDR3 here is CSAIPQSPLVYNEQFF. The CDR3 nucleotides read TGCAGTGCCATCCCACAGAGCCCATTGGTGTACAATGAGCAGTTCTTC.